This T cell receptor (beta chain) comes out of a study of T-cell memory formation after mild COVID-19. One entry per CDR3 protein results from TCRdb running MiXCR on the 5' RACE reads. The sample consists of tens of thousands of distinct CDR3 sequences, over 13% of them appearing once. Germline V gene sequence: CDR1 MGHDK, CDR2 SYGVNS. V trimming: 4 bases; J trimming: 4 bases; junction bases outside the gene matches: 6. This CDR3 spans 15 amino acids. This clonotype was detected ten times or more. Its specificity is not known. Study outcomes and limitations: Contracting clones from day 15 to 85 showed balanced CD4/CD8; later expanders favored CD4+.

The sequencing sample was made of PBMCs or a T cell subset sorted from them (not recorded which). The clonotype was recovered from a young man who had mild COVID-19 (a few samples of this study predate the infection). Cell type and time point are not known. The chain has TRBV25-1 and TRBJ1-1, with TRBD1 identical over 10 bases. The CDR3 here is CASSGQGAWGTEAFF. CDR3 sequence (DNA): TGTGCCAGCAGTGGACAGGGGGCTTGGGGCACTGAAGCTTTCTTT.